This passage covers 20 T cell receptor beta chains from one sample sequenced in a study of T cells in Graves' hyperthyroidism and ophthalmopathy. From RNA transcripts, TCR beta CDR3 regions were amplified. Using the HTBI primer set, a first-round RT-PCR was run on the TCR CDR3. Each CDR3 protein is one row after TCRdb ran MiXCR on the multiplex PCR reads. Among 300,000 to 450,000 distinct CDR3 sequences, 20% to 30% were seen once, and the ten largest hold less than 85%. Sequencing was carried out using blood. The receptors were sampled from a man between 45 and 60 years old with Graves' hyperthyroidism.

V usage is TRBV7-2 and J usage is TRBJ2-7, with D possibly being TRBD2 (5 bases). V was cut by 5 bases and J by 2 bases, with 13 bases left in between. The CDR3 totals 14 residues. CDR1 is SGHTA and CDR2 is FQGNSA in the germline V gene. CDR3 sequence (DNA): TGTGCCAGCAGCCGGCGGACTTCCACCTACGAGCAGTACTTC. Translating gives CASSRRTSTYEQYF.

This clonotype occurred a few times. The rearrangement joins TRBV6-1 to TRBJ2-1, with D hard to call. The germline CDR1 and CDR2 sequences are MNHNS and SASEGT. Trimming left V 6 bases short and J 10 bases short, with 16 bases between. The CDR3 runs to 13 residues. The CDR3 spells CASSRDWLQEQFF. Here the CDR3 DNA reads TGTGCCAGCAGCCGAGATTGGTTGCAAGAGCAGTTCTTC.

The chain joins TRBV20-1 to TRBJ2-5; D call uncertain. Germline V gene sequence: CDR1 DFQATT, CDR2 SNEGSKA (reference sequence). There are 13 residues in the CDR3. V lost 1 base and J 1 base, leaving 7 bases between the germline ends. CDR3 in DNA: TGCAGTGCTAGAGGCCGGACCCAAGAGACCCAGTACTTC. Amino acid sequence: CSARGRTQETQYF.

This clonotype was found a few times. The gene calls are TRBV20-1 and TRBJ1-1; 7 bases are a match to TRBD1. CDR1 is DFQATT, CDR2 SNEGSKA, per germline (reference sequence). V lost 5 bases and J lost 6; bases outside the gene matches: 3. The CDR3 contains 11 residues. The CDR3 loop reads CSALQGSEAFF. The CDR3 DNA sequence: TGCAGTGCTTTACAGGGGTCTGAAGCTTTCTTT.

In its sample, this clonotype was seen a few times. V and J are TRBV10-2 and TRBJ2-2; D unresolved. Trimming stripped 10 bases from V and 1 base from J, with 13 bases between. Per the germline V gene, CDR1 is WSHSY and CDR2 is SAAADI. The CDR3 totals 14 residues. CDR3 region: CATYDTGNTGELFF. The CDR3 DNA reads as TGCGCCACCTACGACACCGGGAACACCGGGGAGCTGTTTTTT.

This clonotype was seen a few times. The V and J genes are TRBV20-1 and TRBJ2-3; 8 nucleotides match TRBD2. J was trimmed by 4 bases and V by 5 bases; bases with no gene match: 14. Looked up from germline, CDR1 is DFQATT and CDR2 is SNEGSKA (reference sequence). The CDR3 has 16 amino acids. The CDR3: CSAGGGSGSLADTQYF. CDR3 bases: TGCAGTGCTGGGGGGGGAAGCGGGAGTTTGGCAGATACGCAGTATTTT.

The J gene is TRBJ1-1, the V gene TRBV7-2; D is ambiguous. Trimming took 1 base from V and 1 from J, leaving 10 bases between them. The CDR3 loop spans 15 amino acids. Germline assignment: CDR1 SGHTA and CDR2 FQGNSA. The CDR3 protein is CASSLVGEGNTEAFF. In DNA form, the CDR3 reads TGTGCCAGCAGCTTAGTCGGAGAGGGGAACACTGAAGCTTTCTTT.

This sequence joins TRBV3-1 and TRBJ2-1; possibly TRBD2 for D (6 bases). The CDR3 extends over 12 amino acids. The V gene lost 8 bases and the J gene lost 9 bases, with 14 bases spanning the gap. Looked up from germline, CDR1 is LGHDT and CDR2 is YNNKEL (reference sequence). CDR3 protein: CASRTGRGEQFF. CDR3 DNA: TGTGCCAGCCGGACGGGGCGGGGTGAGCAGTTCTTC.

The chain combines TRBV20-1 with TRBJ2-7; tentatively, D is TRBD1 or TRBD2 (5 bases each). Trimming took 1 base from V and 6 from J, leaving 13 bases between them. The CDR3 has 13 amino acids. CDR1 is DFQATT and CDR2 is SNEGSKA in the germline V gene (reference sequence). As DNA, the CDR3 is TGCAGTGCTAGAGGGCCTTCGAGGGGCGAGCAGTACTTC. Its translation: CSARGPSRGEQYF.

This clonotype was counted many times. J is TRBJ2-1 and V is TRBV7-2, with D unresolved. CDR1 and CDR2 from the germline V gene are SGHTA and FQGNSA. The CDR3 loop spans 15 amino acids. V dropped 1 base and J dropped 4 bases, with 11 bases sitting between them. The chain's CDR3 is CASSLGAAPYNEQFF. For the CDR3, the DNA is TGTGCCAGCAGCTTAGGTGCGGCCCCTTACAATGAGCAGTTCTTC.

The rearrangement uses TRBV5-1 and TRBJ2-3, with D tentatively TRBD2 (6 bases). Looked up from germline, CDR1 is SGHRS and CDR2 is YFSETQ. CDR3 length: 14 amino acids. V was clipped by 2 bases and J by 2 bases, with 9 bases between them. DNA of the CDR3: TGCGCCAGCAGCTTAGGAGGGGCCACAGATACGCAGTATTTT. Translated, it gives CASSLGGATDTQYF.

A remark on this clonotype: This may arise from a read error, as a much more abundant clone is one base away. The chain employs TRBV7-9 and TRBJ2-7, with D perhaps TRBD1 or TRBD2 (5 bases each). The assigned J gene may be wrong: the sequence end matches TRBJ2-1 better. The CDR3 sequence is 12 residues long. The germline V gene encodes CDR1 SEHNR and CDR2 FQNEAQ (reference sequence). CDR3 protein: CASSEEGYEQFF. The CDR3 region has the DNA TGTGCCAGCAGCGAAGAGGGGTACGAGCAGTTCTTC.

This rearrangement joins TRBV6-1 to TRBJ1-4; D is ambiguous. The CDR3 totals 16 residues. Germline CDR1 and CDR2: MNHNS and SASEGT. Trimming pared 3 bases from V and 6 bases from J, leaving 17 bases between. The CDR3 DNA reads TGTGCCAGCAGTGACCGGGATGGGCAGGCATATGAAAAACTGTTTTTT. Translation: CASSDRDGQAYEKLFF.

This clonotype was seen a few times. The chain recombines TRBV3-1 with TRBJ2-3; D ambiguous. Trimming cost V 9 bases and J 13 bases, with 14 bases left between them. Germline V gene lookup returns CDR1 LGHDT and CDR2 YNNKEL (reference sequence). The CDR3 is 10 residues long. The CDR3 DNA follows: TGTGCCAGTGAGGATTTCAGAAAGTATTTT. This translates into CASEDFRKYF.

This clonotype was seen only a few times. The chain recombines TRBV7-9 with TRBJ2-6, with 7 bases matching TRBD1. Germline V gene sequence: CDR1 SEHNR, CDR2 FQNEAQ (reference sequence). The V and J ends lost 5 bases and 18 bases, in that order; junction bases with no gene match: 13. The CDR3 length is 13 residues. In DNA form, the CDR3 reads TGTGCCAGCAGCCATGAGGGACAGCCAGTTTGGACTTTC. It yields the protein CASSHEGQPVWTF.

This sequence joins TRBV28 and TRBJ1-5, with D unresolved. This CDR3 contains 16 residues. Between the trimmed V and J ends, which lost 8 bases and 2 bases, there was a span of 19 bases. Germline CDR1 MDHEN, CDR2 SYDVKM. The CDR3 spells CASRMSSGMGNQPQHF. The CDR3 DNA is TGTGCCAGCCGTATGAGTTCAGGAATGGGCAATCAGCCCCAGCATTTT.

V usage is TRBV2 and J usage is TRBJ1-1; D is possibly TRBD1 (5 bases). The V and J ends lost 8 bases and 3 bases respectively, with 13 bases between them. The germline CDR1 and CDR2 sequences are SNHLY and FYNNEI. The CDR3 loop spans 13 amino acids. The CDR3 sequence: CASHKQVDTEAFF. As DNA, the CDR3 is TGTGCCAGCCATAAACAGGTGGACACTGAAGCTTTCTTT.

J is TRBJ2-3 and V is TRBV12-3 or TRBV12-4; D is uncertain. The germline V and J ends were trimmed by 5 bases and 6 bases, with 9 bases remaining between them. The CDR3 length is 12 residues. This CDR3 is CASSGPGDTQYF. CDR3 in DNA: TGTGCCAGCAGTGGACCCGGGGATACGCAGTATTTT.

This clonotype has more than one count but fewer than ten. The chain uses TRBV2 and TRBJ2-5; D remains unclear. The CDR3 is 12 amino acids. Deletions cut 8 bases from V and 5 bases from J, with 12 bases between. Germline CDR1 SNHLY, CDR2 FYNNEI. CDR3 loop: CASRGFEETQYF. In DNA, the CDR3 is TGTGCCAGCCGAGGCTTCGAGGAGACCCAGTACTTC. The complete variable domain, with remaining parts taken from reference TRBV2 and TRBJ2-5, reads EPEVTQTPSHQVTQMGQEVILRCVPISNHLYFYWYRQILGQKVEFLVSFYNNEISEKSEIFDDQFSVERPDGSNFTLKIRSTKLEDSAMYFCASRGFEETQYFGPGTRLLVL.

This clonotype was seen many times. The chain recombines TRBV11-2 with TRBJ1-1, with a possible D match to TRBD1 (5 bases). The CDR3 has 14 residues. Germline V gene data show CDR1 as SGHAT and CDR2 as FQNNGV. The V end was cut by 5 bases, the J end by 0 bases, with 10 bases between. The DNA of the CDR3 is TGTGCCAGCAGCACAGGAGACATGAACACTGAAGCTTTCTTT. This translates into CASSTGDMNTEAFF. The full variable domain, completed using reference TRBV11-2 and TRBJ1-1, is EAGVAQSPRYKIIEKRQSVAFWCNPISGHATLYWYQQILGQGPKLLIQFQNNGVVDDSQLPKDRFSAERLKGVDSTLKIQPAKLEDSAVYLCASSTGDMNTEAFFGQGTRLTVV.